The 28 T cell receptor beta chains listed next were all sequenced from one sample in a study of identical twins. TCRdb analysed the 5' RACE reads with MiXCR anew, one entry per CDR3 protein. Among roughly 290,000 distinct CDR3 sequences listed, about 8.9% were seen once. This sample also belongs to another study, concerning yellow fever vaccine responses in identical twins.

The sequenced sample consisted of memory (CD45RO+) T cells sorted from blood. The receptors originated from a woman aged 18 to 35 in good health.

This clonotype was recorded at least ten times. The chain combines TRBV5-1 with TRBJ2-1, with 9 bases that match TRBD2. V shed 7 bases, J shed 3 bases, and the junction held 5 bases outside the gene matches. This CDR3 is 14 amino acids long. CDR1 and CDR2 (germline): SGHRS, YFSETQ. The CDR3 protein is CASSGTSNYNEQFF. CDR3 bases: TGCGCCAGCTCCGGGACTAGCAACTACAATGAGCAGTTCTTC.

Comments on this clonotype: A much larger clonotype is one base distant, so this may be a read error. The chain couples TRBV12-3 or TRBV12-4 to TRBJ2-5; possible D gene TRBD1, 5 bases. Trimming took off 4 bases at V and 7 bases at J, with 13 bases between the two ends. CDR3 length: 13 residues. In DNA, the CDR3 is TGTGCCAGCAGTTCACAGGAAAGGGGGACCCAGTACTTC. It specifies CASSSQERGTQYF.

This clonotype was found a few times. V is TRBV20-1 and J is TRBJ2-7; TRBD1 might be the D (6 bases). Germline CDR1 reads DFQATT; CDR2 reads SNEGSKA (reference sequence). With 3 bases removed from V and 2 bases from J, the gap between germline ends came to 11 bases. The CDR3 is 13 residues long. Written as DNA, the CDR3 is TGCAGTGCTAGTCCCGGACAGACCTACGAGCAGTACGTC. It is translated as CSASPGQTYEQYV.

This clonotype has a handful of counts. The chain couples TRBV6-1 to TRBJ2-1; D might be TRBD1 (6 bases). The germline V and J ends were trimmed by 8 bases and 4 bases, with 12 bases remaining between them. Germline CDR1 and CDR2: MNHNS and SASEGT. This CDR3 spans 13 amino acids. In DNA, the CDR3 is TGTGCCAGCGTGGGGCAGGGGTACAATGAGCAGTTCTTC. Amino acid sequence: CASVGQGYNEQFF.

This clonotype was seen a few times. The chain has TRBV5-6 and TRBJ2-5; 9 nucleotides match TRBD1. Germline values: CDR1 SGHDT, CDR2 YYEEEE. The ends lost 4 bases at V and 5 bases at J; junction bases unmatched: 12. The CDR3 runs 16 residues. This CDR3 reads CASSQLPGQGWETQYF. The DNA for the CDR3 is TGTGCCAGCAGCCAACTTCCGGGACAGGGTTGGGAGACCCAGTACTTC.

This chain uses TRBV7-2 with TRBJ2-1; TRBD2 agrees at 11 bases. After removal of 0 bases from V and 7 bases from J, the junction contained 5 bases not matched to a gene. CDR3 length equals 16 residues. Germline values: CDR1 SGHTA, CDR2 FQGNSA. The CDR3 loop is CASSLALLAGGNEQFF. The CDR3 coding sequence is TGTGCCAGCAGCTTAGCGCTCCTAGCGGGAGGAAATGAGCAGTTCTTC.

The table lists this clonotype with a few counts. The V gene is TRBV23-1, the J gene TRBJ2-2, with 13 bases lining up with TRBD2. TRBV23-1 qualifies as an ORF whose function is uncertain. Trimming took 7 bases from V and 8 from J; bases not matched to a gene: 7. The CDR3 contains 15 residues. In DNA form, the CDR3 reads TGCGCCAGCACCGCCGGGACTAGCGGGACTGGGGAGCTGTTTTTT. Its translation is CASTAGTSGTGELFF.

This clonotype has only a few counts. The rearrangement joins TRBV12-3 or TRBV12-4 to TRBJ2-2; 7 positions match TRBD2. J gave up 7 bases and V 3 bases, and 8 bases lay outside the gene matches. The CDR3 has 15 residues. The CDR3 DNA is TGTGCCAGCAGTTTGATCCAGGGCGGGGGCGGGGAGCTGTTTTTT. Translation: CASSLIQGGGGELFF.

The sample holds many counts of this clonotype. V is TRBV10-3 and J is TRBJ2-1; the D gene is possibly TRBD1 (6 bases). This CDR3 comprises 16 residues. V gave up 6 bases and J gave up 0 bases, with 15 bases separating them. Germline CDR1 reads ENHRY; CDR2 reads SYGVKD. The chain's CDR3 is CAISRSRDNSYNEQFF. CDR3 nucleotide sequence: TGTGCCATCAGCCGATCTCGGGACAACTCCTACAATGAGCAGTTCTTC.

This clonotype appeared a few times. The V and J genes are TRBV12-3 or TRBV12-4 and TRBJ1-6; tentative D call: TRBD1 (6 bases). This CDR3 contains 14 residues. The V and J ends lost 4 bases and 6 bases respectively, with 10 bases between them. CDR3: CASSSGAPNSPLHF. The CDR3 DNA sequence: TGTGCCAGCAGTTCAGGGGCGCCTAATTCACCCCTCCACTTT.

This clonotype was recorded a few times. This chain links TRBV5-5 with TRBJ2-2, with D possibly being TRBD1 or TRBD2 (6 bases each). V gave up 1 base and J gave up 4 bases, with 11 bases separating them. The length of the CDR3 is 15 residues. Germline V gene lookup returns CDR1 SGHKS and CDR2 YYEKEE (reference sequence). CDR3 residues: CASSLLGGPTGELFF. DNA of the CDR3: TGTGCCAGCAGCTTGTTAGGGGGGCCCACCGGGGAGCTGTTTTTT.

A few counts support this clonotype. V usage is TRBV19 and J usage is TRBJ1-5; possible D gene TRBD1, 6 bases. V was pared by 4 bases and J by 0 bases, with 13 bases between. CDR1 is LNHDA and CDR2 is SQIVND in the germline V gene (reference sequence). The CDR3 runs to 16 residues. CDR3 coding DNA: TGTGCCAGTAGTAGGAAGGACAGTTATAGCAATCAGCCCCAGCATTTT. Amino acid sequence: CASSRKDSYSNQPQHF.

This clonotype turned up a few times. The rearrangement links TRBV6-5 to TRBJ2-5; possible D gene TRBD2, 6 bases. In germline, CDR1 is MNHEY, CDR2 SVGAGI. This CDR3 is 15 amino acids long. V lost 0 bases and J 5 bases, leaving 13 bases between the germline ends. This chain's CDR3 is CASSYSSGGVETQYF. Here the CDR3 DNA reads TGTGCCAGCAGTTACTCGTCTGGAGGGGTTGAGACCCAGTACTTC.

In this sample, this clonotype turned up a few times. The chain recombines TRBV5-1 with TRBJ2-7, with 7 bases that match TRBD1. The germline V gene has CDR1 SGHRS and CDR2 YFSETQ. V trimming: 7 bases; J trimming: 6 bases; junction bases outside the gene matches: 13. This CDR3 contains 14 residues. The CDR3 sequence: CASQLGEGAGEQYF. For the CDR3, the DNA is TGCGCCAGCCAACTTGGTGAGGGGGCGGGCGAGCAGTACTTC.

The chain is built from TRBV6-1 and TRBJ2-1; 7 nucleotides align to TRBD2. Germline V CDR1 and CDR2: MNHNS, SASEGT. The trim removed 6 bases at V and 8 bases at J, leaving 13 bases unmatched. This CDR3 comprises 15 residues. CDR3: CASSPVGVAGDEQFF. The CDR3 nucleotides are TGTGCCAGCAGCCCCGTTGGGGTAGCGGGTGATGAGCAGTTCTTC.

Ten or more counts support this clonotype. The chain joins TRBV5-1 to TRBJ2-3, with unresolved D. V lost 0 bases to trimming and J lost 1 base, with 6 bases between them. CDR3 size: 14 residues. Germline assignment: CDR1 SGHRS and CDR2 YFSETQ. CDR3 region: CASSLAEGTDTQYF. As DNA, the CDR3 is TGCGCCAGCAGCTTGGCCGAGGGCACAGATACGCAGTATTTT. Full variable domain (missing parts from reference TRBV5-1 and TRBJ2-3): KAGVTQTPRYLIKTRGQQVTLSCSPISGHRSVSWYQQTPGQGLQFLFEYFSETQRNKGNFPGRFSGRQFSNSRSEMNVSTLELGDSALYLCASSLAEGTDTQYFGPGTRLTVL.

In its sample, this clonotype was seen a few times. The V and J genes are TRBV12-3 or TRBV12-4 and TRBJ2-1; 14 bases line up with TRBD2. The CDR3 extends over 18 amino acids. With V trimmed by 6 bases and J by 0 bases, 7 bases remained unmatched. This CDR3 is CASRAGTSGSGSYNEQFF. CDR3 DNA sequence: TGTGCCAGCAGGGCCGGGACTAGCGGGAGTGGCTCCTACAATGAGCAGTTCTTC.

This clonotype was recorded a few times. This chain uses TRBV12-3 or TRBV12-4 with TRBJ1-1; the match to TRBD1 covers 7 bases. With 8 bases clipped from V and 5 bases from J, the junction kept 11 bases outside the gene matches. The CDR3 consists of 14 residues. CDR3 in DNA: TGTGCCAGCGGAGACAGGGAGGGATATACTGAAGCTTTCTTT. Amino acid sequence: CASGDREGYTEAFF.

V is TRBV20-1 and J is TRBJ1-5; D is uncertain. The CDR3 covers 13 residues. V lost 6 bases to trimming and J lost 5 bases, with 14 bases between them. Germline V lookup: CDR1 DFQATT, CDR2 SNEGSKA (reference sequence). Written as DNA, the CDR3 is TGCAGTGCAGCGCGGTTGGATGATCAGCCCCAGCATTTT. Translating gives CSAARLDDQPQHF.

This clonotype has a count of ten or more. The V gene is TRBV20-1, the J gene TRBJ1-5; 7 bases align to TRBD1. The CDR3 has 13 residues. Per germline, CDR1 DFQATT and CDR2 SNEGSKA (reference sequence). V lost 6 bases and J lost 4; bases outside the gene matches: 6. In DNA, the CDR3 is TGCAGTGCCGCCGGGACAGCAAATCAGCCCCAGCATTTT. It codes for CSAAGTANQPQHF.

Many counts were recorded for this clonotype. The V and J genes are TRBV5-1 and TRBJ2-7; tentatively, D is TRBD1 or TRBD2 (5 bases each). V lost 0 bases, J lost 6 bases, and 13 bases lay in between. From germline, CDR1 is SGHRS and CDR2 YFSETQ. There are 14 residues in the CDR3. CDR3 nucleotide sequence: TGCGCCAGCAGCTTGGGGACACGGGGCTCCGAGCAGTACTTC. Translating it yields CASSLGTRGSEQYF.

The chain joins TRBV15 to TRBJ2-1, with 9 bases aligning to TRBD1. V lost 4 bases, J lost 7 bases, and 5 bases stayed unmatched. This CDR3 is built from 14 residues. The V gene's germline CDR1 is LNHNV and CDR2 YYDKDF (reference sequence). CDR3 sequence reads: CATSNDRGANEQFF. The CDR3 DNA reads TGTGCCACCAGCAACGACAGGGGGGCAAATGAGCAGTTCTTC. Supplemented by reference TRBV15 and TRBJ2-1, the full variable domain reads DAMVIQNPRYQVTQFGKPVTLSCSQTLNHNVMYWYQQKSSQAPKLLFHYYDKDFNNEADTPDNFQSRRPNTSFCFLDIRSPGLGDTAMYLCATSNDRGANEQFFGPGTRLTVL.

The sample holds many counts of this clonotype. This rearrangement joins TRBV7-6 to TRBJ2-2, with a weak D call TRBD2 (6 bases). V was trimmed by 2 bases and J by 2 bases, leaving 9 bases between them. This CDR3 is built from 15 residues. Germline CDR1 is SGHVS and CDR2 is FNYEAQ. The CDR3 sequence is CASSLFGGNTGELFF. The DNA of the CDR3 is TGTGCCAGCAGCTTATTCGGGGGTAACACCGGGGAGCTGTTTTTT.

At least ten counts were recorded for this clonotype. The V gene is TRBV5-1, the J gene TRBJ2-5, with D perhaps matching TRBD1 (6 bases). The germline V gene has CDR1 SGHRS and CDR2 YFSETQ. V was cut by 5 bases and J by 2 bases, with 13 bases left in between. The CDR3 sequence is 14 residues long. The CDR3 sequence: CASSTGTYQETQYF. In DNA form, the CDR3 reads TGCGCCAGCAGTACCGGGACATATCAAGAGACCCAGTACTTC.

This clonotype showed up just a few times. V usage is TRBV2 and J usage is TRBJ2-1; D gene unclear. The V gene lost 10 bases and the J gene lost 0 bases, with 10 bases spanning the gap. From germline, CDR1 is SNHLY and CDR2 FYNNEI. This CDR3 comprises 13 residues. The CDR3 region is CAIGSGSYNEQFF. The CDR3 DNA reads TGTGCCATTGGGTCGGGCTCCTACAATGAGCAGTTCTTC.

This clonotype was recorded at least ten times. The CDR3 region is CASAGRRAGELFF. In DNA, the CDR3 is TGTGCCAGCGCCGGCAGGAGGGCCGGGGAGCTGTTTTTT. This sequence joins TRBV13 and TRBJ2-2; maybe TRBD2 (6 bases). Looked up from germline, CDR1 is PRHDT and CDR2 is FYEKMQ (reference sequence). The CDR3 runs 13 residues. Trimming removed 8 bases from V and 6 bases from J, with 13 bases in between. Looking up the rest from reference TRBV13 and TRBJ2-2 gives the full variable domain: AAGVIQSPRHLIKEKRETATLKCYPIPRHDTVYWYQQGPGQDPQFLISFYEKMQSDKGSIPDRFSAQQFSDYHSELNMSSLELGDSALYFCASAGRRAGELFFGEGSRLTVL.

The chain recombines TRBV9 with TRBJ2-3, with 13 bases aligning to TRBD2. This CDR3 spans 17 amino acids. Losses at the gene ends were 1 base for V and 4 bases for J; bases not matched to a gene: 6. Germline V CDR1 and CDR2: SGDLS, YYNGEE. The CDR3 coding sequence is TGTGCCAGCAGCGTACAAGGACTAGCGGGAGACCCAGATACGCAGTATTTT. Its translation: CASSVQGLAGDPDTQYF.

This clonotype was seen repeatedly, ten times or more. The chain uses TRBV12-3 or TRBV12-4 and TRBJ2-7; TRBD2 aligns across 10 bases. The CDR3 has 15 amino acids. Trimming at V came to 6 bases and at J to 3 bases, leaving 8 bases not matched to a gene. For the CDR3, the DNA is TGTGCCAGCAGCCCGTCGCTAGCGGGAGTCTACGAGCAGTACTTC. This encodes CASSPSLAGVYEQYF.